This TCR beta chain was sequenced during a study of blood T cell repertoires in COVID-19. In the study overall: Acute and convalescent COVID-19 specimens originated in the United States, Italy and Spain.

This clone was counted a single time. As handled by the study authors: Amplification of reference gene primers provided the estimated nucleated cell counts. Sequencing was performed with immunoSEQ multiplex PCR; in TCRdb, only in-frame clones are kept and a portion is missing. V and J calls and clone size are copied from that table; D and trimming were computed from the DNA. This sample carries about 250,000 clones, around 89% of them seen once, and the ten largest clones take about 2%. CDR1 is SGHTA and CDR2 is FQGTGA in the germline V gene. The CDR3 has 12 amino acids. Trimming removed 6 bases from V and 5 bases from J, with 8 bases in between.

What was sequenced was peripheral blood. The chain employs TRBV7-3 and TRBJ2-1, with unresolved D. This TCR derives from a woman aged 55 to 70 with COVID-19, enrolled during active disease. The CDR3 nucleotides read TGTGCCAGCAGTCGATCAGACAATGAGCAGTTCTTC. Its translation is CASSRSDNEQFF.